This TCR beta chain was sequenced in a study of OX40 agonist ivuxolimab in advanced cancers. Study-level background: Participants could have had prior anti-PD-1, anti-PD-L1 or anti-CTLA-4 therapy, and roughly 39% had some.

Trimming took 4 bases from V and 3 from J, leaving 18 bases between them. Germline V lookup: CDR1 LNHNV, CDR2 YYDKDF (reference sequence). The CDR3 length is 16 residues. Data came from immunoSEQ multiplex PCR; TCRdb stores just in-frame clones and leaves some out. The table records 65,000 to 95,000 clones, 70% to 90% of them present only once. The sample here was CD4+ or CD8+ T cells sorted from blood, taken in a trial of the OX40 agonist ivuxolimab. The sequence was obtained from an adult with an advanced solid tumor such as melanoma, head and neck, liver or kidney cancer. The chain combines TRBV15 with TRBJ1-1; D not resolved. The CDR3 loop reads CATSTLRGGYHTEAFF. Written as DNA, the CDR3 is TGTGCCACCAGCACGCTACGGGGAGGGTACCACACTGAAGCTTTCTTT.